Sequencing of this T cell receptor (beta chain) was carried out in a study of spatial heterogeneity in lung cancer. Study-level findings and limits: Tumor TCRs that were ubiquitous and expanded showed up in blood more at resection than follow-up.

The presence of a unique molecular identifier marked each TCR cDNA molecule. TCRdb reprocessed the 5' RACE reads via MiXCR and lists one record per CDR3 protein. The sample lists tens of thousands of distinct CDR3 sequences, roughly 13% occurring once. The time point is: sample taken at primary tumor resection. Frozen PBMC, nontumor lung or tumor provided whole RNA, which was sequenced unsorted. Around 68 TRACERx patients with early, untreated non-small cell lung cancer donated samples. Comments on this clonotype: The antigen is undetermined. Compared with germline, one end of the junction differs, possibly owing to a read error.

This CDR3 has 13 residues. CDR1 and CDR2 (germline): SSHAT, FNYEAQ (reference sequence). This rearrangement joins TRBV7-7 to TRBJ1-1; D is ambiguous. The origin of this receptor is a male donor with early-stage non-small cell lung cancer. The sequences come from PBMCs, collected at surgery. CDR3 sequence (DNA): TGTGCTAGCAGCTCCAACAGATACACTGAAGCTTTCTTT. Protein: CASSSNRYTEAFF.